This passage covers 19 T cell receptor beta chains from one sample sequenced in a study of blood T cell repertoires in COVID-19. Repertoires were generated with immunoSEQ multiplex PCR, while TCRdb's copy carries only in-frame clones and drops some. The sample lists tens of thousands of clones, roughly 70% occurring once. Sequenced material: peripheral blood. The receptors shown here come from a human donor with acute or convalescent COVID-19. The donor label of this sample is uncertain.

The V and J genes are TRBV6-1 and TRBJ2-3, with 7 bases aligning to TRBD2. After removal of 1 base from V and 0 bases from J, the junction contained 4 bases not matched to a gene. Germline V lookup: CDR1 MNHNS, CDR2 SASEGT. CDR3 size: 16 residues. CDR3 in amino acids: CASSEGSGASTDTQYF. CDR3 nucleotide sequence: TGTGCCAGCAGTGAAGGGAGCGGGGCTAGCACAGATACGCAGTATTTT.

The chain combines TRBV7-2 with TRBJ2-5; weak D call: TRBD2 (6 bases). Trimming took off 5 bases at V and 2 bases at J, with 18 bases between the two ends. The CDR3 consists of 16 residues. Germline V CDR1 and CDR2: SGHTA, FQGNSA. CDR3 nucleotide sequence: TGTGCCAGCAGCCCCGGTCGGGGCGGGGAACAAGAGACCCAGTACTTC. This sequence encodes CASSPGRGGEQETQYF.

V gene TRBV24-1 combines with J gene TRBJ2-7; D might be TRBD1 (5 bases). The CDR3 is made up of 15 amino acids. The germline CDR1 and CDR2 sequences are KGHDR and SFDVKD. Deletions cut 3 bases from V and 6 bases from J, with 17 bases between. The CDR3 here is CATSDRKLGAGEQYF. CDR3 DNA: TGTGCCACCAGTGATCGGAAATTAGGGGCAGGCGAGCAGTACTTC.

The V gene is TRBV3-1 (or the pseudogene TRBV3-2), the J gene TRBJ1-3, with D hard to call. V lost 4 bases, J lost 1 base, and 11 bases lay in between. The CDR3 extends over 15 amino acids. CDR1 and CDR2 (germline): LGHDT, YNNKEL (reference sequence). In DNA form, the CDR3 reads TGTGCCAGCAGCCCGCTCGACTCGTCTGGAAACACCATATATTTT. This sequence encodes CASSPLDSSGNTIYF.

V gene TRBV6-5 combines with J gene TRBJ2-7; D is uncertain. The CDR3 spans 11 residues. V lost 8 bases, J lost 4 bases, and 9 bases lay in between. Germline lookup yields CDR1 MNHEY and CDR2 SVGAGI. The CDR3 DNA is TGTGCCAGCGGCGGCTTGTACGAGCAGTACTTC. Its translation is CASGGLYEQYF.

The rearrangement uses TRBV6-6 and TRBJ1-5; 7 bases match TRBD1. This CDR3 is 16 amino acids long. Unmatched junction bases numbered 7, after V lost 4 bases and J lost 1 base. The germline gives CDR1 MNHNY, CDR2 SVGAGI (reference sequence). The CDR3, as DNA: TGTGCCAGCAGTTGGTCGGGACAGAAGAGCAATCAGCCCCAGCATTTT. It yields the protein CASSWSGQKSNQPQHF.

Written as DNA, the CDR3 is TGTGCCAGCAGCGAGTTTGAGGGTGAAGCTTTCTTT. Translated: CASSEFEGEAFF. This sequence joins TRBV6-5 and TRBJ1-1; D call uncertain. This CDR3 comprises 12 residues. Trimming removed 6 bases from V and 7 bases from J, with 12 bases in between. Germline loops: CDR1 MNHEY, CDR2 SVGAGI.

This clone was counted between two and nine times. This chain connects TRBV7-6 to TRBJ2-1; 12 nucleotides agree with TRBD2. V dropped 3 bases and J dropped 7; count of bases not matched to a gene: 4. Germline assignment: CDR1 SGHVS and CDR2 FNYEAQ. There are 15 residues in the CDR3. The CDR3 loop reads CASSFLAGGGNEQFF. The CDR3 bases are TGTGCCAGCAGCTTCCTAGCGGGAGGGGGAAATGAGCAGTTCTTC.

The chain employs TRBV20-1 and TRBJ1-2; TRBD1 matches at 9 bases. J lost 4 bases, V lost 3 bases, and 9 bases had no gene match. Germline V gene lookup returns CDR1 DFQATT and CDR2 SNEGSKA (reference sequence). This CDR3 is 15 amino acids long. The CDR3 sequence is CSASGTGTSSYGYTF. The CDR3 DNA is TGCAGTGCTAGTGGGACAGGGACCAGCAGCTATGGCTACACCTTC.

V usage is TRBV24-1 and J usage is TRBJ2-2; 11 bases map to TRBD1. Germline assignment: CDR1 KGHDR and CDR2 SFDVKD. This CDR3 is built from 16 residues. The trim removed 8 bases at V and 1 base at J, leaving 5 bases unmatched. CDR3 sequence (DNA): TGTGCCACCACCGGACAGGGGGCCAAGAACACCGGGGAGCTGTTTTTT. This translates into CATTGQGAKNTGELFF.

The DNA for the CDR3 is TGCGCCAGCAGTGCGGGGGGGCCGATAGATACGCAGTATTTT. It translates to CASSAGGPIDTQYF. V is TRBV10-1 and J is TRBJ2-3, with TRBD2 matching over 8 bases. The CDR3 runs to 14 residues. V trimming: 4 bases; J trimming: 5 bases; junction bases outside the gene matches: 5. In germline, CDR1 is WNHNN, CDR2 SYGVQD (reference sequence).

The chain combines TRBV30 with TRBJ1-1; D remains ambiguous. Germline V gene data show CDR1 as GTSNPN and CDR2 as SVGIG (reference sequence). The CDR3 contains 12 residues. V was clipped by 1 base and J by 1 base, with 4 bases between them. The CDR3 sequence: CAWSAWNTEAFF. CDR3 coding DNA: TGTGCCTGGAGTGCCTGGAACACTGAAGCTTTCTTT.

The genes are TRBV5-1 and TRBJ1-2, with TRBD1 matching 9 bases. CDR1 is SGHRS and CDR2 is YFSETQ in the germline V gene. The trim removed 0 bases at V and 8 bases at J, leaving 8 bases unmatched. The CDR3 is 15 residues long. CDR3 nucleotide sequence: TGCGCCAGCAGCTTGGCCTCGGGACAGGGAATCGGCTACACCTTC. Its translation is CASSLASGQGIGYTF.

The V call is TRBV7-2, the J call TRBJ2-2, with D uncertain. Trimming took 4 bases from V and 1 from J, leaving 7 bases between them. The germline CDR1 and CDR2 sequences are SGHTA and FQGNSA. This CDR3 contains 14 residues. The CDR3 loop reads CASSSYRNTGELFF. For the CDR3, the DNA is TGTGCCAGCAGCTCGTACAGGAACACCGGGGAGCTGTTTTTT.

This clone is a singleton in its sample. The chain has TRBV6-4 and TRBJ2-3; D perhaps matches TRBD2 (6 bases). The CDR3 runs to 15 residues. Trimming pared 10 bases from V and 1 base from J, leaving 18 bases between. Germline CDR1 reads MRHNA; CDR2 reads SNTAGT. The CDR3 loop is CANPGLITGTDTQYF. The DNA of the CDR3 is TGTGCCAACCCGGGACTCATCACGGGCACAGATACGCAGTATTTT.

A single count supports this clone. The CDR3 coding sequence is TGTGCCAGTAGTATAGTGAGCGGGAGGGCGGAGACCCAGTACTTC. Its translation is CASSIVSGRAETQYF. The V call is TRBV19, the J call TRBJ2-5; 10 bases are a match to TRBD2. This CDR3 is 15 amino acids long. Looked up from germline, CDR1 is LNHDA and CDR2 is SQIVND (reference sequence). The junction had 4 bases not matched to a gene; V was cut back by 1 base and J by 5 bases.

This chain uses TRBV5-8 with TRBJ1-2, with D hard to call. The CDR3 contains 14 residues. Trimming stripped 4 bases from V and 6 bases from J, with 16 bases between. Per the germline V gene, CDR1 is SGHTS and CDR2 is YDEGEE. The CDR3 loop reads CASSPVIRGNGYTF. The CDR3 DNA reads as TGTGCCAGCAGCCCCGTTATACGGGGAAATGGCTACACCTTC.

This clone was seen more than once but under ten times. This CDR3 is also generated by other DNA sequences in the sample. J is TRBJ1-2 and V is TRBV9, with TRBD1 matching 7 bases. V shed 0 bases and J 3 bases; nucleotides not matched to a gene: 2. The CDR3 length is 14 residues. Per germline, CDR1 SGDLS and CDR2 YYNGEE. CDR3 DNA: TGTGCCAGCAGCGTAGGACAGGGTGACTATGGCTACACCTTC. This translates into CASSVGQGDYGYTF.

V usage is TRBV30 and J usage is TRBJ1-3; perhaps TRBD1 as D (6 bases). Germline V CDR1 and CDR2: GTSNPN, SVGIG (reference sequence). Trimming took 4 bases from V and 3 from J, leaving 16 bases between them. The CDR3 is made up of 15 amino acids. CDR3 sequence: CAWTKGGRVGNTIYF. In DNA, the CDR3 is TGTGCCTGGACGAAGGGGGGGCGCGTTGGAAACACCATATATTTT.